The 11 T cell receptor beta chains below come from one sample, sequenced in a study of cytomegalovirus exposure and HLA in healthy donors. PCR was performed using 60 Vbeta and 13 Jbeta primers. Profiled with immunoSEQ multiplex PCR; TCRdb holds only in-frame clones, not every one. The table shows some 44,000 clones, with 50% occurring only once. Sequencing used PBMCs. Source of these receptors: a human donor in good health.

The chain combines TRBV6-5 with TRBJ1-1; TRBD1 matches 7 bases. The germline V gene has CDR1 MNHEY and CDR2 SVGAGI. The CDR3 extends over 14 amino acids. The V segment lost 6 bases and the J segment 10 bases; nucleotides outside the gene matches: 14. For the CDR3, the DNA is TGTGCCAGCAGACCTTATACAGGGGATAGGGGAGCTTTCTTT. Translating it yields CASRPYTGDRGAFF.

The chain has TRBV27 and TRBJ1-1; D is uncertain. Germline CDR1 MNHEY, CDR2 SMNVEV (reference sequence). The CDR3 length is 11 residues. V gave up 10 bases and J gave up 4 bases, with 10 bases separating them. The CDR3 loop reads CATIGSTEAFF. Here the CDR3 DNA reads TGTGCCACCATAGGGAGCACTGAAGCTTTCTTT.

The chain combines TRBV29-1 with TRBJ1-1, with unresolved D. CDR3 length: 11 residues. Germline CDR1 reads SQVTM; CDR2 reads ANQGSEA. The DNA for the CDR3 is TGCACCGGGAGTTTTGACTCTGAAGCTTTCTTT. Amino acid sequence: CTGSFDSEAFF.

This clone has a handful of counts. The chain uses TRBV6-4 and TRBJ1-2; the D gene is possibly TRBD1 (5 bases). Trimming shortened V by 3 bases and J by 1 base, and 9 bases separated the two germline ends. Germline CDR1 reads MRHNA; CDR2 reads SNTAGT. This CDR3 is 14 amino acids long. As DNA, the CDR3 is TGTGCCAGCAGTGAACAGGCCTTTAACTATGGCTACACCTTC. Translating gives CASSEQAFNYGYTF.

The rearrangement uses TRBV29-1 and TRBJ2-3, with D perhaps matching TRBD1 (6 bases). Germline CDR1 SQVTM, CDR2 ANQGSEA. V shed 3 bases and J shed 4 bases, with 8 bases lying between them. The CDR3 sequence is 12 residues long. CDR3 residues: CSVDRGSDTQYF. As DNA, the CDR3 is TGCAGCGTTGACAGGGGCTCAGATACGCAGTATTTT.

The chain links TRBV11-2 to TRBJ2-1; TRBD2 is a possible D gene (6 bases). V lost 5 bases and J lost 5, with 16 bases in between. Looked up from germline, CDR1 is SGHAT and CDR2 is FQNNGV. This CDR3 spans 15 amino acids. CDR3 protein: CASSLWRGVDNEQFF. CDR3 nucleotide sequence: TGTGCCAGCAGCCTATGGAGGGGCGTAGACAATGAGCAGTTCTTC.

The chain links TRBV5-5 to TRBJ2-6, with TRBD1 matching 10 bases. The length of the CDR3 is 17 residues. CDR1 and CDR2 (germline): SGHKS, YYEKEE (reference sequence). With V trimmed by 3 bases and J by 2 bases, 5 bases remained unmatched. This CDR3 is CASSSGTGEPGANVLTF. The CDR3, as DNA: TGTGCCAGCAGCTCCGGGACAGGGGAACCTGGGGCCAACGTCCTGACTTTC.

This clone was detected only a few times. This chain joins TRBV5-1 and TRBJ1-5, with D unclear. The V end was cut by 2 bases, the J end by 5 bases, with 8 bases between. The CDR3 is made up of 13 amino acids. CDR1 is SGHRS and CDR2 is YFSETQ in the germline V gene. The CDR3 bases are TGCGCCAGCAGCTTTACTGTGGATCAGCCCCAGCATTTT. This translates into CASSFTVDQPQHF.

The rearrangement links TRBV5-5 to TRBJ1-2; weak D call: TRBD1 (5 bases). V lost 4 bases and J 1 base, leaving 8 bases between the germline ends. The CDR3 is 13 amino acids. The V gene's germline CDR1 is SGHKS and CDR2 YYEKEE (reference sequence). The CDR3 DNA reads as TGTGCCAGCAGCGCCGGACATAACTATGGCTACACCTTC. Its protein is CASSAGHNYGYTF.

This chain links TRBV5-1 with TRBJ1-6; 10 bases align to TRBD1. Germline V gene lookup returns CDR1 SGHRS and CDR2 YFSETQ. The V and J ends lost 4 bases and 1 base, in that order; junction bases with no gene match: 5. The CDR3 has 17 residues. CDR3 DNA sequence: TGCGCCAGCAGCCGACAGGGGGCGCGGTCCTATAATTCACCCCTCCACTTT. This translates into CASSRQGARSYNSPLHF.

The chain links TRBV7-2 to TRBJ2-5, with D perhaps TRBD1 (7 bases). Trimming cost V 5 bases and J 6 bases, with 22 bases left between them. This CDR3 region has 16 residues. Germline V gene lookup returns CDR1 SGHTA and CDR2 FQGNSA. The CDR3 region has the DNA TGTGCCAGCAGCCCACTCGGCGTAGGGGGCGGGAAGACCCAGTACTTC. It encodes CASSPLGVGGGKTQYF.